A single T cell receptor (beta chain) is shown here with its context. The CDR3 has 15 amino acids. After removal of 5 bases from V and 3 bases from J, the junction contained 4 bases not matched to a gene. This sample stems from a study of tumor-infiltrating lymphocytes in oesophageal squamous cell carcinoma. One entry per CDR3 protein results from TCRdb running MiXCR on the PCR reads. The repertoire consists of under 15,000 distinct CDR3 sequences, with 54% occurring once and the leading ten covering about 34%. The chain uses TRBV12-3 or TRBV12-4 and TRBJ1-5, with 10 bases matching TRBD1. The receptor was isolated from a female donor with esophageal squamous cell carcinoma. Sequencing was done on a sample of esophageal tumor tissue. The CDR3 here is CASSRTGGDNQPQHF. The DNA for the CDR3 is TGTGCCAGCAGTCGGACAGGGGGAGACAATCAGCCCCAGCATTTT.